This T cell receptor (beta chain) was sequenced for a study of T cell repertoires in cytomegalovirus infection. Study as a whole: CMV infection together with matching HLA type was indicated by public TCR beta signatures.

TCRdb passed the reads through MiXCR, listing each CDR3 protein once. Here the sample spans 510,000 or so distinct CDR3 sequences, more than 20% being singletons. The V gene end was trimmed by 1 base and the J gene end by 6 bases; junction bases not matched to a gene: 5. The CDR3 is made up of 16 amino acids. From germline, CDR1 is MNHEY and CDR2 SVGAGI. A note on this clonotype: Antigen specificity is unknown.

Overall study results and limits: Identification of carriers of CMV plus the relevant HLA was achieved through cumulative public TCR beta family frequency. CMV-specific TCR beta clonotypes restricted by HLA-C dominated the ex vivo response.

This chain joins TRBV6-5 and TRBJ2-1; TRBD2 agrees at 11 bases. The source material was PBMCs. The source of this sequence is a human donor in good health (CMV status not recorded). Some clones in this sample may be carry-over from other donors' samples. The CDR3 region is CASSYFIAGGRNEQFF. CDR3 in DNA: TGTGCCAGCAGTTACTTTATAGCGGGAGGGCGCAATGAGCAGTTCTTC.